The 8 T cell receptor beta chains below come from one sample, sequenced in a study of early T cells in non-severe SARS-CoV-2 infection. TCRdb reanalysed the 5' RACE reads using MiXCR and keeps one entry per CDR3 protein. Among approximately 100,000 distinct CDR3 sequences listed, approximately 15% were seen once. Sequencing was done on a sample of whole blood. These receptors were collected from an adult who was a healthcare worker with PCR-confirmed SARS-CoV-2 infection or an uninfected control (not recorded which).

This clonotype was picked up a small number of times. This sequence joins TRBV4-3 and TRBJ1-5, with D perhaps TRBD1 (6 bases). The CDR3 covers 15 residues. Germline V gene data show CDR1 as LGHNA and CDR2 as YSLEER. Trimming stripped 0 bases from V and 4 bases from J, with 10 bases between. CDR3 region: CASSQEQRGNQPQHF. CDR3 DNA sequence: TGCGCCAGCAGCCAAGAGCAAAGGGGGAATCAGCCCCAGCATTTT.

The V and J genes are TRBV5-1 and TRBJ2-1, with unresolved D. Germline-derived CDR1 and CDR2 are SGHRS and YFSETQ. Trimming removed 6 bases from V and 1 base from J, with 8 bases in between. CDR3 length equals 13 residues. The chain's CDR3 is CASIAPSYNEQFF. CDR3 bases: TGCGCCAGCATCGCACCGTCCTACAATGAGCAGTTCTTC.

This clonotype has a handful of counts. The V gene is TRBV10-3, the J gene TRBJ2-7, with 8 bases that match TRBD1. This CDR3 is 13 amino acids long. The trim removed 9 bases at V and 5 bases at J, leaving 9 bases unmatched. Per germline, CDR1 ENHRY and CDR2 SYGVKD. The CDR3 coding sequence is TGTGCCATACTCCCCCAGGGGGCCGACGAGCAGTACTTC. As protein: CAILPQGADEQYF.

The rearrangement joins TRBV6-2 or TRBV6-3 to TRBJ2-1, with 11 bases identical to TRBD2. The V and J ends lost 3 bases and 7 bases, in that order; junction bases with no gene match: 11. In germline, CDR1 is MNHEY, CDR2 SVGEGT. The CDR3 extends over 17 amino acids. In DNA form, the CDR3 reads TGTGCCAGCAGTTATATCCTAGGGACTAGCGGAGGGAATGAGCAGTTCTTC. It yields the protein CASSYILGTSGGNEQFF.

This clonotype has a count of ten or more. The genes are TRBV10-1 and TRBJ1-5; D is undetermined. Germline assignment: CDR1 WNHNN and CDR2 SYGVQD (reference sequence). V was clipped by 0 bases and J by 4 bases, with 1 base between them. The CDR3 runs 12 residues. The DNA for the CDR3 is TGCGCCAGCAGTGAGTCTAATCAGCCCCAGCATTTT. Its translation is CASSESNQPQHF.

This clonotype was found a few times. DNA for the CDR3: TGTGCCAGCAAATCTCCCGGGGACTATCTAAACTACAATGAGCAGTTCTTC. Translating it yields CASKSPGDYLNYNEQFF. The rearrangement joins TRBV6-5 to TRBJ2-1; 7 bases fit TRBD2. CDR3 length: 17 amino acids. The ends lost 7 bases at V and 3 bases at J; junction bases unmatched: 15. Per germline, CDR1 MNHEY and CDR2 SVGAGI.

The rearrangement joins TRBV11-2 to TRBJ2-1; unclear D gene. Germline values: CDR1 SGHAT, CDR2 FQNNGV. This CDR3 spans 11 amino acids. With 5 bases removed from V and 12 bases from J, the gap between germline ends came to 11 bases. In nucleotides, the CDR3 is TGTGCCAGCAGCCCACAAGGCCGGCAGTTCTTC. Translating gives CASSPQGRQFF.

This sequence joins TRBV9 and TRBJ1-1; 8 nucleotides agree with TRBD1. The CDR3 is 14 amino acids. The V gene's germline CDR1 is SGDLS and CDR2 YYNGEE. The trim removed 2 bases at V and 1 base at J, leaving 1 base unmatched. CDR3 nucleotide sequence: TGTGCCAGCAGCGTCAGGGGGCCGAACACTGAAGCTTTCTTT. Translated: CASSVRGPNTEAFF.